This TCR beta chain was captured in a study of regulatory T cells in long-lasting Graves disease. Study-wide findings and caveats: When disease was persistent, TRBV28, TRBJ1-2 and TRBJ2-5 were the favored segments.

The V segment lost 4 bases and the J segment 12 bases; nucleotides outside the gene matches: 8. The CDR3 extends over 15 amino acids. This clonotype has ten or more counts. Its specificity is not known. Described time point: newly diagnosed GD, antithyroid drugs for less than 3 months. TCR sequences were obtained from RNA taken from PBMCs. Sequencing libraries for TCR beta were prepared with iRepertoire HTBI primers and Arm-PCR of CDR3 regions. TCRdb processed the multiplex PCR reads anew with MiXCR; each CDR3 protein has one entry. The sample shows about 470,000 distinct CDR3 sequences, around 14% of them seen only once. These data were also filed under a second study, of T cells in Graves' hyperthyroidism and ophthalmopathy.

This sequence joins TRBV12-3 or TRBV12-4 and TRBJ2-1, with 14 bases identical to TRBD2. This TCR was recovered from a woman aged 25 to 39 with Graves disease. The sequencing here drew on peripheral blood mononuclear cells (PBMCs), taken at new diagnosis, from a patient treated with antithyroid drugs. The CDR3 reads CASSSRLAGGGVQFF. CDR3 in DNA: TGTGCCAGCAGTTCCAGACTAGCGGGAGGGGGAGTGCAGTTCTTC.